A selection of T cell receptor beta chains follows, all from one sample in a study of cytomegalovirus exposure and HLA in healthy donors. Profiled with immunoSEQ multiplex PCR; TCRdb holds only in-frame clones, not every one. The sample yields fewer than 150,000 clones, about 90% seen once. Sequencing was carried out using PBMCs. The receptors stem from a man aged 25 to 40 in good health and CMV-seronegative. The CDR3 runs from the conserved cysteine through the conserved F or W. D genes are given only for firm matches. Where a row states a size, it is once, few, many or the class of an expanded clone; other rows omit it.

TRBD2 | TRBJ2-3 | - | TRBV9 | CASSVSGRSTDTQYF | TGTGCCAGCAGCGTTAGCGGGAGAAGCACAGATACGCAGTATTTT
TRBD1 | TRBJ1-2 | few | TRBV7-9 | CASSQRTGDGYTF | TGTGCCAGCAGCCAAAGGACAGGTGATGGCTACACCTTC
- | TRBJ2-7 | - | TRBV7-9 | CASTTRSGGSYEQYF | TGTGCCAGCACCACCCGCTCCGGCGGGTCCTACGAGCAGTACTTC
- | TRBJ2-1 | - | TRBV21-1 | CASSSSGPYNEQFF | TGTGCCAGCAGCAGTAGCGGGCCCTACAATGAGCAGTTCTTC
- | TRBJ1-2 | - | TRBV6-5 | CASSYSSQGSYTF | TGTGCCAGCAGTTACTCGAGTCAGGGAAGCTACACCTTC
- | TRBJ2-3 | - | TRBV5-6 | CASSLSGLGEGGDTQYF | TGTGCCAGCAGCTTGAGTGGGTTGGGAGAGGGTGGAGATACGCAGTATTTT
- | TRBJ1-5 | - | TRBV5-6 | CASSPAGIQPQHF | TGTGCCAGCAGTCCAGCAGGTATTCAGCCCCAGCATTTT
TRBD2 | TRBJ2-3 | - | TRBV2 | CASRRTSGSDADTQYF | TGTGCCAGCAGAAGGACTAGCGGGAGTGATGCAGATACGCAGTATTTT
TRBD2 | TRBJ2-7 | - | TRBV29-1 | CSGQHIAGSGEQYF | TGCAGCGGACAACACATAGCGGGATCGGGCGAGCAGTACTTC
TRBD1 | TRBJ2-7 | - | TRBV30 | CALRGRHEQYF | TGTGCCCTAAGGGGGCGCCATGAGCAGTACTTC
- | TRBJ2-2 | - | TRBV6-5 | CASRSGHKNTGELFF | TGTGCCAGCAGATCGGGACACAAGAACACCGGGGAGCTGTTTTTT
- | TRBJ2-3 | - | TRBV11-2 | CASSPTLASDTQYF | TGTGCCAGCAGCCCCACACTAGCCTCAGATACGCAGTATTTT
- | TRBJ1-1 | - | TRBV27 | CASSPVGQWNTEAFF | TGTGCCAGCAGTCCAGTGGGGCAGTGGAACACTGAAGCTTTCTTT
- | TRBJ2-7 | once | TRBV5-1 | CASSLSATYEQYF | TGCGCCAGCAGCTTAAGCGCTACATACGAGCAGTACTTC
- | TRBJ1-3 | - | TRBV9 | CASSKPLAGNTIYF | TGTGCCAGCAGCAAACCCCTGGCCGGAAACACCATATATTTT
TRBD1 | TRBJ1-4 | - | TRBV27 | CASSSSTGEPTNEKLFF | TGTGCCAGCAGTTCATCGACAGGGGAGCCCACTAATGAAAAACTGTTTTTT
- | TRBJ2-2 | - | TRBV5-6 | CASSLFLQGNTGELFF | TGTGCCAGCAGCTTGTTTCTACAGGGCAACACCGGGGAGCTGTTTTTT
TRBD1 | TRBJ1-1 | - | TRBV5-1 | CASSLWTGNTEAFF | TGCGCCAGCAGCTTATGGACAGGGAACACTGAAGCTTTCTTT
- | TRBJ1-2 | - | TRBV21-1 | CASSPQTESYGYTF | TGTGCCAGCAGCCCTCAGACAGAATCTTATGGCTACACCTTC
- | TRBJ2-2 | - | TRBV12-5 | CASGLVRRDSRDTGELFF | TGTGCTAGTGGTTTGGTACGGCGGGACAGTAGGGACACCGGGGAGCTGTTTTTT
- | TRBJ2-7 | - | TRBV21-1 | CASSKALYRREGIKHYYEQYF | TGTGCCAGCAGCAAAGCGCTTTACAGGCGGGAGGGTATCAAACATTACTACGAGCAGTACTTC
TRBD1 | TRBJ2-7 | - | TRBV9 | CASSGETGKTYF | TGTGCCAGCAGCGGGGAGACAGGGAAGACGTACTTC
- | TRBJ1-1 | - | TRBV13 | CASTPAGGYGAFF | TGTGCCAGCACCCCGGCGGGGGGCTATGGAGCTTTCTTT
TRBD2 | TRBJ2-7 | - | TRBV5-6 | CASSSGLAGISLFEQYF | TGTGCCAGCAGCTCGGGACTAGCGGGGATTTCCCTATTCGAGCAGTACTTC
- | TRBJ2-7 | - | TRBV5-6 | CATAPTGEQYF | TGTGCCACAGCCCCGACTGGCGAGCAGTACTTC
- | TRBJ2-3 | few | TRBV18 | CASSPQTDTQYF | TGTGCCAGCTCCCCTCAGACAGATACGCAGTATTTT
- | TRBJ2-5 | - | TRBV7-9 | CASSLGQAAGSETQYF | TGTGCCAGCAGCTTGGGCCAGGCGGCGGGTAGTGAGACCCAGTACTTC
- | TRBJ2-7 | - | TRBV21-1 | CASSKTTRRSYEQYF | TGTGCCAGCAGCAAAACTACCCGTAGGTCCTACGAGCAGTACTTC
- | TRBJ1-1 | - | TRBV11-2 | CASSRSPTEAFF | TGTGCCAGCAGCCGAAGCCCGACAGAAGCTTTCTTT
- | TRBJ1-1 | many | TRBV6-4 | CASSEGAEDTEAFF | TGTGCCAGCAGTGAGGGGGCGGAAGACACTGAAGCTTTCTTT
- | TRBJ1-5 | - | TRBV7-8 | CASSLYRDVGGNQPQHF | TGTGCCAGCAGCTTGTACAGGGACGTTGGGGGCAATCAGCCCCAGCATTTT
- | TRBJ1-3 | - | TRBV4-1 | CASSQVLAGTPGNTIYF | TGCGCCAGCAGCCAAGTGTTGGCCGGGACACCTGGAAACACCATATATTTT